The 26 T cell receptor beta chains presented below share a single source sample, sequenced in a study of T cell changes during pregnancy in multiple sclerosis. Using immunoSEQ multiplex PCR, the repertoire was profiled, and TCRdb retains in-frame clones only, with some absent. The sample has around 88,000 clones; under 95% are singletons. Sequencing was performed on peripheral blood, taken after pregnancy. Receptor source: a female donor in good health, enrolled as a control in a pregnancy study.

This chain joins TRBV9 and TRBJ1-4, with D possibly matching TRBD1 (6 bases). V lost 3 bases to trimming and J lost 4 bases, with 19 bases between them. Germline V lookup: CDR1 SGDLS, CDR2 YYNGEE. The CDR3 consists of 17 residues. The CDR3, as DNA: TGTGCCAGCAGCGACCCCATGGGGGCAGGGGATAATGAAAAACTGTTTTTT. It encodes CASSDPMGAGDNEKLFF. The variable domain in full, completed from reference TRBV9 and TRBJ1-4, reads DSGVTQTPKHLITATGQRVTLRCSPRSGDLSVYWYQQSLDQGLQFLIQYYNGEERAKGNILERFSAQQFPDLHSELNLSSLELGDSALYFCASSDPMGAGDNEKLFFGSGTQLSVL.

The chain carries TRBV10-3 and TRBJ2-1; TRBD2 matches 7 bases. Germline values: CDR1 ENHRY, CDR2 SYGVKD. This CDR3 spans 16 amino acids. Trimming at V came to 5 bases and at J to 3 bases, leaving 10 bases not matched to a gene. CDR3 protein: CAISPWGGGNYNEQFF. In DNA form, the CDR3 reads TGTGCCATCAGTCCCTGGGGGGGAGGGAACTACAATGAGCAGTTCTTC.

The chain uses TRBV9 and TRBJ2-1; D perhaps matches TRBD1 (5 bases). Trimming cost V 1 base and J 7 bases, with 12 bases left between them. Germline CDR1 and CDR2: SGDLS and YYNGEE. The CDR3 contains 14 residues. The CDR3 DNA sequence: TGTGCCAGCAGCGTAAGCTTAAGGGGAAATGAGCAGTTCTTC. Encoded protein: CASSVSLRGNEQFF. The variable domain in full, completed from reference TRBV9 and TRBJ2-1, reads DSGVTQTPKHLITATGQRVTLRCSPRSGDLSVYWYQQSLDQGLQFLIQYYNGEERAKGNILERFSAQQFPDLHSELNLSSLELGDSALYFCASSVSLRGNEQFFGPGTRLTVL.

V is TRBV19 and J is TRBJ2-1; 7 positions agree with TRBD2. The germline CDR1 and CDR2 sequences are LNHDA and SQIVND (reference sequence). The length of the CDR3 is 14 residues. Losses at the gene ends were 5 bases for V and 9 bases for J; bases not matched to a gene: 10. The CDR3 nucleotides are TGTGCCAGTAGTTCCGCCGCGGGAGAGGGTGAGCAGTTCTTC. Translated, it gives CASSSAAGEGEQFF.

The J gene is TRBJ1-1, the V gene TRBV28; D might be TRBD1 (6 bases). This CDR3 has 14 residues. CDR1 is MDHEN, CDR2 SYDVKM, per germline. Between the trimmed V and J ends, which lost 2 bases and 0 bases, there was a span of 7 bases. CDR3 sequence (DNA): TGTGCCAGCAGTTTAGGACAGATGAACACTGAAGCTTTCTTT. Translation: CASSLGQMNTEAFF. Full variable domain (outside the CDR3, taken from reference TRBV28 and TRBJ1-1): DVKVTQSSRYLVKRTGEKVFLECVQDMDHENMFWYRQDPGLGLRLIYFSYDVKMKEKGDIPEGYSVSREKKERFSLILESASTNQTSMYLCASSLGQMNTEAFFGQGTRLTVV.

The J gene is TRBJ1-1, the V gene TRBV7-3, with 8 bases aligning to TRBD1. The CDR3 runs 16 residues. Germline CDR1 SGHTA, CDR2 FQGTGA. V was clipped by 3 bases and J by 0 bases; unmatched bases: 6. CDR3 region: CASSLFQGAMNTEAFF. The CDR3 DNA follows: TGTGCCAGCAGCTTGTTTCAGGGGGCAATGAACACTGAAGCTTTCTTT.

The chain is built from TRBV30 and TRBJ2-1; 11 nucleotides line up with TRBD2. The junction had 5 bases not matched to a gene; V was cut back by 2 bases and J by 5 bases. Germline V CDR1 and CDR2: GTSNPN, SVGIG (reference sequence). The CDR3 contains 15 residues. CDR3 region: CAWSIGTSGNNEQFF. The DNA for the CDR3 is TGTGCCTGGAGTATAGGGACTAGCGGAAACAATGAGCAGTTCTTC.

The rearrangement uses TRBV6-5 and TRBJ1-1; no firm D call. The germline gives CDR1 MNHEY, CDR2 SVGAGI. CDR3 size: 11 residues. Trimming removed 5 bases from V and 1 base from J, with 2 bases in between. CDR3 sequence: CASSRNTEAFF. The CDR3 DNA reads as TGTGCCAGCAGTCGGAACACTGAAGCTTTCTTT.

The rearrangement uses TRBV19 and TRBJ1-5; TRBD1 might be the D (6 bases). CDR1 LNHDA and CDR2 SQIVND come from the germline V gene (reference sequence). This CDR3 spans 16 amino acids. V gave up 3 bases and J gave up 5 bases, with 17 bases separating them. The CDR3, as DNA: TGTGCCAGTAGTATGGGGGCTCTAAGACGCGATCAGCCCCAGCATTTT. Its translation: CASSMGALRRDQPQHF.

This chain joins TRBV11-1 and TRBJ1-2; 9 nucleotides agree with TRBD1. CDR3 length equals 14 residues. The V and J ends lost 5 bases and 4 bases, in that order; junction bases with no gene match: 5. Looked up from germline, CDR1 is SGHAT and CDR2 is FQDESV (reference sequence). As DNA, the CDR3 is TGTGCCAGCAGCCGCACGGACAGGGGCTATGGCTACACCTTC. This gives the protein CASSRTDRGYGYTF.

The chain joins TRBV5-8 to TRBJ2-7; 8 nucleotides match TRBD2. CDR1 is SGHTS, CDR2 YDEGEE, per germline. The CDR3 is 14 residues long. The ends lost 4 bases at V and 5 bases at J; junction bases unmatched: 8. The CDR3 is CASSPGLVSHEQYF. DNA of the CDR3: TGTGCCAGCAGCCCGGGACTAGTCAGCCACGAGCAGTACTTC.

The CDR3 DNA reads TGTGCCAGTAGCGGGACAGGGGGCTGGGATGAGCAGTTCTTC. Translated, it gives CASSGTGGWDEQFF. V usage is TRBV19 and J usage is TRBJ2-1; TRBD1 aligns across 12 bases. Germline assignment: CDR1 LNHDA and CDR2 SQIVND (reference sequence). There are 14 residues in the CDR3. J was trimmed by 8 bases and V by 6 bases; bases with no gene match: 5. The entire variable domain, with the rest obtained from reference TRBV19 and TRBJ2-1, is as follows: DGGITQSPKYLFRKEGQNVTLSCEQNLNHDAMYWYRQDPGQGLRLIYYSQIVNDFQKGDIAEGYSVSREKKESFPLTVTSAQKNPTAFYLCASSGTGGWDEQFFGPGTRLTVL.

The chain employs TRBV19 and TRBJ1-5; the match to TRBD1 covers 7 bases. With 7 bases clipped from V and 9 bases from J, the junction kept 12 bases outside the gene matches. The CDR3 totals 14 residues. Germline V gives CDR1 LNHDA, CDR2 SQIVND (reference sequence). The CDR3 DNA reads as TGTGCCAGTACCCCCGGGACAGTCCCGGGGCCCCAGCATTTT. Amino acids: CASTPGTVPGPQHF.

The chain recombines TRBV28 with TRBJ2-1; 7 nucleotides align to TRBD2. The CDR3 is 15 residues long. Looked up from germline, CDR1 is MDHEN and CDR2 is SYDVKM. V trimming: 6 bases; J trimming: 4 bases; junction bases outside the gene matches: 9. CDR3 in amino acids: CASRIGASGYNEQFF. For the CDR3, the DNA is TGTGCCAGCAGAATCGGGGCTAGCGGATACAATGAGCAGTTCTTC.

CDR3 bases: TGTGCCAGCACTGACAGCGGGGGTCAGCCCCAGCATTTT. It yields the protein CASTDSGGQPQHF. The gene calls are TRBV2 and TRBJ1-5, with D perhaps TRBD1 (5 bases). The CDR3 is 13 residues long. Germline V gene sequence: CDR1 SNHLY, CDR2 FYNNEI. Trimming left V 7 bases short and J 6 bases short, with 13 bases between.

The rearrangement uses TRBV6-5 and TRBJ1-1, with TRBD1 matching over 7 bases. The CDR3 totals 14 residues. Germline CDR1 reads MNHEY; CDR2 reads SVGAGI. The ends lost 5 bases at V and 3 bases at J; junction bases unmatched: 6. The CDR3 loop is CASSRQGRDTEAFF. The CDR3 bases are TGTGCCAGCAGTCGACAGGGAAGGGACACTGAAGCTTTCTTT.

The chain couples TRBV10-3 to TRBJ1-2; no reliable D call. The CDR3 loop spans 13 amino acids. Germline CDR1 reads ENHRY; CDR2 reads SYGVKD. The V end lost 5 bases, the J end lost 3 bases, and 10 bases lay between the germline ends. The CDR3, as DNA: TGTGCCATCAGTCAAGGAGGGTACTATGGCTACACCTTC. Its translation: CAISQGGYYGYTF.

The CDR3 protein is CASSPHPLATYEQYF. CDR3 DNA: TGCGCCAGCAGCCCACACCCACTAGCGACCTACGAGCAGTACTTC. This sequence joins TRBV5-1 and TRBJ2-7; 7 nucleotides line up with TRBD2. CDR3 length equals 15 residues. Germline loops: CDR1 SGHRS, CDR2 YFSETQ. Germline trimming cut 4 bases from V and 2 bases from J; bases unmatched to any gene: 9.

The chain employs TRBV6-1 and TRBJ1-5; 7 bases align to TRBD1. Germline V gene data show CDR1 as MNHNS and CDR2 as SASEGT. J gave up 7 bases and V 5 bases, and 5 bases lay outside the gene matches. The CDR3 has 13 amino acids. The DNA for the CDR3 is TGTGCCAGCAGTATGACAGGGTGGCAGCCCCAGCATTTT. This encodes CASSMTGWQPQHF.

The CDR3 reads CASSGEEEQYF. DNA for the CDR3: TGTGCCAGCAGCGGGGAGGAGGAGCAGTACTTC. The rearrangement uses TRBV28 and TRBJ2-7, with D possibly matching TRBD2 (6 bases). Germline assignment: CDR1 MDHEN and CDR2 SYDVKM. Trimming left V 6 bases short and J 7 bases short, with 10 bases between. This CDR3 has 11 residues.

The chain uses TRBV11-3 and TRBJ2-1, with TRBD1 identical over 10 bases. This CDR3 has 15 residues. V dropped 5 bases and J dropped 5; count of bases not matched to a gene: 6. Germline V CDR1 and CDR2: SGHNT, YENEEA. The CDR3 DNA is TGTGCCAGCAGCCCGACAGGGGGCGCGAACAATGAGCAGTTCTTC. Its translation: CASSPTGGANNEQFF.

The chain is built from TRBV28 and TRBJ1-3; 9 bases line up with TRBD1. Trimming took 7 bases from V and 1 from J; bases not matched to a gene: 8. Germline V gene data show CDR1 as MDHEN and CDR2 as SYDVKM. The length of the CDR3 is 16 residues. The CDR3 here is CASNDPGTGSGNTIYF. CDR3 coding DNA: TGTGCCAGCAACGATCCCGGGACAGGGTCTGGAAACACCATATATTTT.

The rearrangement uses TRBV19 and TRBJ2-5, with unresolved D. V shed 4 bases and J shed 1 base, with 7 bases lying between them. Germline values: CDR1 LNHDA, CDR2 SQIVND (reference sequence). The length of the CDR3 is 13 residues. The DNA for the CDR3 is TGTGCCAGTAGTACAGGTTCCCAAGAGACCCAGTACTTC. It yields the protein CASSTGSQETQYF.

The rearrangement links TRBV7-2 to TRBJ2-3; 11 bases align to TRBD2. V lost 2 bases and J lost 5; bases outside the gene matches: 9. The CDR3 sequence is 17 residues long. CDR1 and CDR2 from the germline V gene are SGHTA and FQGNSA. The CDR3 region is CASSLRWGLAVGDTQYF. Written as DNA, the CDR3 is TGTGCCAGCAGCTTAAGGTGGGGACTAGCGGTGGGAGATACGCAGTATTTT.

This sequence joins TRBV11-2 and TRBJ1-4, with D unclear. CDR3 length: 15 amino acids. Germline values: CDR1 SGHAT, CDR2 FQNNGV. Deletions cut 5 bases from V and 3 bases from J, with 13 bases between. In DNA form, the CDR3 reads TGTGCCAGCAGCCGTTTTGGAGGCGCTAATGAAAAACTGTTTTTT. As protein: CASSRFGGANEKLFF.

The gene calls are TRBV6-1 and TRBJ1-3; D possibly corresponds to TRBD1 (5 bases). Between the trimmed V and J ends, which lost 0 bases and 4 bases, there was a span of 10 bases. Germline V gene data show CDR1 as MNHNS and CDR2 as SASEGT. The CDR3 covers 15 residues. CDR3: CASSEARQGGNTIYF. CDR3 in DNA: TGTGCCAGCAGTGAAGCTAGGCAGGGAGGAAACACCATATATTTT.